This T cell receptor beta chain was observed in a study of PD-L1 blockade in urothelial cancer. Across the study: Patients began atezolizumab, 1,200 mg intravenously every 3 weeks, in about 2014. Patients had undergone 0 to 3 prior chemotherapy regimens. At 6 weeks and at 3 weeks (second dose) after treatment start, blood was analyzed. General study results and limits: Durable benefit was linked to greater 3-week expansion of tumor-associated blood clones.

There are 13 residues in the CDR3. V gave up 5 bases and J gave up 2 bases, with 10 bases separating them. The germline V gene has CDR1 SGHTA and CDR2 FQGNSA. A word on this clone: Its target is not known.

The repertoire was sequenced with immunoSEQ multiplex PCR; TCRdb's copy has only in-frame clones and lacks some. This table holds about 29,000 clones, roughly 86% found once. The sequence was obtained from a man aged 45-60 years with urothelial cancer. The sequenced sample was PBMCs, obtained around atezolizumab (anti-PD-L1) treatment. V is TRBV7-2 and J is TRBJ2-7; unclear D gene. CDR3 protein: CASSPPGAYEQYF. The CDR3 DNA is TGTGCCAGCAGCCCCCCCGGTGCCTACGAGCAGTACTTC.